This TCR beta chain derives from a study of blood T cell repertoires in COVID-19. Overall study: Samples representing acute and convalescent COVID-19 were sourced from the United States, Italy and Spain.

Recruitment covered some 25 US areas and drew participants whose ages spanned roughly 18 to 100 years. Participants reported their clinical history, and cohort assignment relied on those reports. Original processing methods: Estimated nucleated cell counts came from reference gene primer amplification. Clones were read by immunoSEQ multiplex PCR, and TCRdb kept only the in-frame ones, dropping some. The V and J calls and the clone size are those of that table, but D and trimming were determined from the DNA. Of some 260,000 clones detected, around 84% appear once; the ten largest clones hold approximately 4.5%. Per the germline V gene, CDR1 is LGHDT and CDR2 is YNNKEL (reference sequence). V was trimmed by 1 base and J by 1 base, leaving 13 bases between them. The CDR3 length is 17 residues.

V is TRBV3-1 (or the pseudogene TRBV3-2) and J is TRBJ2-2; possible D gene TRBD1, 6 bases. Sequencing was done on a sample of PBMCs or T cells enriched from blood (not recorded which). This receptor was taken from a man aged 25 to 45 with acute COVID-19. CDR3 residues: CASSQGVNRVNTGELFF. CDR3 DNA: TGTGCCAGCAGCCAAGGCGTAAACAGGGTGAACACCGGGGAGCTGTTTTTT.